Listed below are T cell receptor beta chains from one sample, sequenced in a study of blood T cells in healthy people across ages. TCRdb ran MiXCR on the 5' RACE reads and lists one entry per CDR3 protein. This table has around 1,900,000 distinct CDR3 sequences, 30% to 40% appearing once. The sample comprised blood. The receptors come from a human donor in good health. Both conserved end residues are part of each CDR3. The D gene is left open where the match is weak. Where a row states a size, it is once, few, many or the class of an expanded clone; other rows omit it.

v_gene: TRBV7-2
abundance: NA
j_gene: TRBJ1-5
len: 14
d_gene: NA
CDR3nt: TGTGCCAGCAGCGATAGTAATAGCAATCGGCCCCAGCATTTT
CDR3aa: CASSDSNSNRPQHF

v_gene: TRBV7-9
abundance: once
j_gene: TRBJ1-2
len: 15
d_gene: TRBD1
CDR3nt: TGTGCCAGCAGCTCTACTGGGACAGGCGTGGGCGGCTACACCTTC
CDR3aa: CASSSTGTGVGGYTF

v_gene: TRBV20-1
abundance: NA
j_gene: TRBJ2-4
len: 16
d_gene: NA
CDR3nt: TGCAGTGCTAGAGGACCCAGGGGTCCGGACAAAAACATTCAGTACTTC
CDR3aa: CSARGPRGPDKNIQYF

v_gene: TRBV20-1
abundance: few
j_gene: TRBJ2-3
len: 14
d_gene: NA
CDR3nt: TGCAGTGCTAGAGTGCCAGGGACCCGCGATGCACAGTATTTT
CDR3aa: CSARVPGTRDAQYF

v_gene: TRBV9
abundance: many
j_gene: TRBJ2-6
len: 15
d_gene: TRBD1
CDR3nt: TGTGCCAGCAGCCTACAGGGGACTGGGGCCAACGTCCTGACTTTC
CDR3aa: CASSLQGTGANVLTF

v_gene: TRBV6-6
abundance: few
j_gene: TRBJ1-2
len: 15
d_gene: TRBD1
CDR3nt: TGTGCTACCCAAAGAAGACAGGGGGTAAACTATGGCTACACCTTC
CDR3aa: CATQRRQGVNYGYTF

v_gene: TRBV7-8
abundance: few
j_gene: TRBJ2-5
len: 15
d_gene: NA
CDR3nt: TGTGCCAGCAGCTTAGTAGGCCATTTAGGAGAGACCCAGTACTTC
CDR3aa: CASSLVGHLGETQYF

v_gene: TRBV20-1
abundance: NA
j_gene: TRBJ1-2
len: 12
d_gene: NA
CDR3nt: TGCAGGGCTATGACAGGCCCCTATGGCTACACCTTC
CDR3aa: CRAMTGPYGYTF

v_gene: TRBV7-3
abundance: NA
j_gene: TRBJ1-3
len: 23
d_gene: NA
CDR3nt: NA
CDR3aa: CASSRGIGEGYEQYFGPGTTIYF

v_gene: TRBV28
abundance: few
j_gene: TRBJ2-3
len: 16
d_gene: NA
CDR3nt: TGTGCCAGCGGCGTAGGGGTTCGGGTGCACACAGATACGCAGTATTTT
CDR3aa: CASGVGVRVHTDTQYF

v_gene: TRBV7-2
abundance: few
j_gene: TRBJ2-3
len: 13
d_gene: NA
CDR3nt: TGTGCCAGCAGCAAAGACAGCACAGATACGCAGTATTTT
CDR3aa: CASSKDSTDTQYF

v_gene: TRBV20-1
abundance: few
j_gene: TRBJ2-1
len: 15
d_gene: NA
CDR3nt: TGCAGTGCTTTAAGAACCAGACGCATGGGGTATGAGCAGTTCTTC
CDR3aa: CSALRTRRMGYEQFF

v_gene: TRBV6-6
abundance: NA
j_gene: TRBJ2-4
len: 16
d_gene: NA
CDR3nt: TGTGCCAGCGGACTCGGGAGCTCTGGGGCCAAAAACATTCAGTACTTC
CDR3aa: CASGLGSSGAKNIQYF

v_gene: TRBV29-1
abundance: NA
j_gene: TRBJ1-2
len: 13
d_gene: TRBD1
CDR3nt: TGCAGCGTTGACTTAGCAGGGGGCAGTGGCTACACCTTC
CDR3aa: CSVDLAGGSGYTF

v_gene: TRBV5-5
abundance: NA
j_gene: TRBJ2-7
len: 15
d_gene: NA
CDR3nt: TGTGCCAGCAGCTTAGCCGGGCCCCTTTCGTACGAGCAGTACTTC
CDR3aa: CASSLAGPLSYEQYF

v_gene: TRBV7-2
abundance: NA
j_gene: TRBJ1-4
len: 18
d_gene: NA
CDR3nt: TGTGCCAGCAGCTCGGCCTTGAGTTCCCTGCCAACTAATGAAAAACTGTTTTTT
CDR3aa: CASSSALSSLPTNEKLFF

v_gene: TRBV7-9
abundance: NA
j_gene: TRBJ2-3
len: 16
d_gene: NA
CDR3nt: TGTGCCAGCAGCCAATCAGGGGCTACCCCGTGGGATACGCAGTATTTT
CDR3aa: CASSQSGATPWDTQYF

v_gene: TRBV7-9
abundance: few
j_gene: TRBJ1-4
len: 17
d_gene: NA
CDR3nt: TGTGCCAGCAGCGATACGACGGGCCCGTTGTTTGTTGAAAAACTGTTTTTT
CDR3aa: CASSDTTGPLFVEKLFF

v_gene: TRBV20-1
abundance: NA
j_gene: TRBJ2-5
len: 16
d_gene: TRBD1
CDR3nt: TGCAGTGCTAGCGGGACAGGGGGCCTTTTGCCGGGGGAGCAGTACTTC
CDR3aa: CSASGTGGLLPGEQYF

v_gene: TRBV3-1
abundance: NA
j_gene: TRBJ2-3
len: 16
d_gene: NA
CDR3nt: TGTGCCAGCAGCCAAGCTCAAAGGGGAAACACAGATACGCAGTATTTT
CDR3aa: CASSQAQRGNTDTQYF

v_gene: TRBV4-2
abundance: few
j_gene: TRBJ1-2
len: 12
d_gene: NA
CDR3nt: TGTGCCAGCAGCCAAGAGGCCGGTGGCTACACCTTC
CDR3aa: CASSQEAGGYTF

v_gene: TRBV9
abundance: NA
j_gene: TRBJ2-7
len: 11
d_gene: NA
CDR3nt: TGTGCCAGCGGAAACAGGGACGAGCAGTACTTC
CDR3aa: CASGNRDEQYF

v_gene: TRBV4-2
abundance: NA
j_gene: TRBJ2-7
len: 15
d_gene: NA
CDR3nt: TGTGCCAGCAGCCAAGCGGCGAGTCGTAGCTACGAGCAGTACTTC
CDR3aa: CASSQAASRSYEQYF